The rows below give T cell receptor beta chains drawn from one sample of a study of blood T cell repertoires in COVID-19. Generated by immunoSEQ multiplex PCR, the TCRdb table keeps only in-frame clones and is missing some. In the table there are over 90,000 clones, just over 85% of which are singletons. The sequencing input was peripheral blood. Receptors were obtained from a woman aged 55-70 years in a cohort sampled during active or convalescent COVID-19. The CDR3 runs from the conserved cysteine through the conserved F or W. A D gene is named only where the DNA matches it firmly. Clone size, where shown, is once, few, many, or a class for clones that have expanded.

-	TRBV29-1	TRBD1	TRBJ2-1	TGCAGCGTTGATCTGACAGGGGACAATGAGCAGTTCTTC	CSVDLTGDNEQFF
-	TRBV9	TRBD2	TRBJ2-3	TGTGCCAGCAGCGTAGGTAGCGGGCTAGCGGGAGGGAAGACAGATACGCAGTATTTT	CASSVGSGLAGGKTDTQYF
-	TRBV28	-	TRBJ1-5	TGTGCCAGCAGTCCCCTCAGCAGGATTAGCAATCAGCCCCAGCATTTT	CASSPLSRISNQPQHF
once	TRBV9	TRBD1	TRBJ2-7	TGTGCCAGCGGTTCACAGGGGTACGAGCAGTACTTC	CASGSQGYEQYF
few	TRBV24-1	-	TRBJ2-3	TGTGCCACCAGTGGCACCAGAGGGGGTACGCAGTATTTT	CATSGTRGGTQYF
-	TRBV10-2	-	TRBJ2-5	TGCGCCAGCAGCCCACGGGGGACGGGAGAGACCCAGTACTTC	CASSPRGTGETQYF
-	TRBV28	-	TRBJ2-3	TGTGCCAGCAGTTCACCGCTACTCCTTTCCAGCACAGATACGCAGTATTTT	CASSSPLLLSSTDTQYF
few	TRBV10-1	-	TRBJ1-3	TGCGCCAGCAGTGAATCAGGACAGGGAAACACCATATATTTT	CASSESGQGNTIYF
few	TRBV3-1/TRBV3-2	-	TRBJ1-1	TGTGCCAGCAGCCAAGAACCCAGGGTTAACACTGAAGCTTTCTTT	CASSQEPRVNTEAFF
few	TRBV6-5	-	TRBJ1-3	TGTGCCACCACTCTGAGCTCTGGAAACACCATATATTTT	CATTLSSGNTIYF
-	TRBV7-3	-	TRBJ2-1	TGTGCCAGCAGCTTAGGCGGGGGCCTTTACAATGAGCAGTTCTTC	CASSLGGGLYNEQFF
-	TRBV19	-	TRBJ2-7	TGTGCCAGTAGTATCGGGTCAGGGGAGCGCTACGAGCAGTACTTC	CASSIGSGERYEQYF
-	TRBV14	-	TRBJ2-1	TGTGCCAGCAGCGACCGGGGGATATGGGATCCGCAGTTCTTC	CASSDRGIWDPQFF
-	TRBV4-1	-	TRBJ1-4	TGCGCCAGCAGCCAAGACCGAATTCTGGTGGGCCGGGAAAAACTGTTTTTT	CASSQDRILVGREKLFF
-	TRBV7-8	TRBD1	TRBJ2-2	TGTGCCAGCAGCTTAGAGACAGGGGCCGGGGAGCTGTTTTTT	CASSLETGAGELFF
-	TRBV28	TRBD2	TRBJ2-7	TGTGCCAGCAGTTTAGGCGGGAGGGCGTACGAGCAGTACTTC	CASSLGGRAYEQYF
-	TRBV19	-	TRBJ1-4	TGTGCCAGTACCCCCCCGGGGGTCTCTAATGAAAAACTGTTTTTT	CASTPPGVSNEKLFF
-	TRBV2	TRBD1	TRBJ1-2	TGTGCCAGCAGTAGACAGGGGGAAGGCTACACCTTC	CASSRQGEGYTF
-	TRBV19	TRBD1	TRBJ1-2	TGTGCCAGTAGTAAGCAGGACAGGGAAGATGGCTACACCTTC	CASSKQDREDGYTF
few	TRBV5-1	TRBD1	TRBJ1-1	TGCGCCAGCAGCTTCGGGGACAGCGACACTGAAGCTTTCTTT	CASSFGDSDTEAFF
-	TRBV19	TRBD2	TRBJ2-7	TGTGCCAGTAGCCCCGCTAGCGGGCCCTACGAGCAGTACTTC	CASSPASGPYEQYF
-	TRBV19	TRBD2	TRBJ2-3	TGTGCCAGTAGTAGGGGCTGGTGGAGCGGGGGGAACACAGATACGCAGTATTTT	CASSRGWWSGGNTDTQYF
-	TRBV28	-	TRBJ2-7	TGTGCCAGCAGTCCCCTCCCCGACGAGCAGTACTTC	CASSPLPDEQYF
-	TRBV11-3	TRBD1	TRBJ2-5	TGTGCCAGCAGTTCAACAGGGGGGAGAGAGACCCAGTACTTC	CASSSTGGRETQYF
-	TRBV5-6	-	TRBJ1-6	TGTGCCAGCAGCTTTGGGACTGCTCCTAATTCACCCCTCCACTTT	CASSFGTAPNSPLHF
-	TRBV19	-	TRBJ1-3	TGTGCCAGTAGACCCCGGGGAGACTCTGGAAACACCATATATTTT	CASRPRGDSGNTIYF
-	TRBV19	TRBD1	TRBJ1-2	TGTGCCAGTAGTCCGGGACAGGGGGCTGTTGGCTACACCTTC	CASSPGQGAVGYTF
-	TRBV4-1	TRBD1	TRBJ1-4	TGCGCCAGCAGCCCCGGGACAGACCATGAAAAACTGTTTTTT	CASSPGTDHEKLFF
-	TRBV30	-	TRBJ1-2	TGTGCCTGGACTACAGGGACCTATGGCTACACCTTC	CAWTTGTYGYTF
-	TRBV10-3	TRBD2	TRBJ2-2	TGTGCCATCAGTGAGCCCGGACTAGTCGCGAACACCGGGGAGCTGTTTTTT	CAISEPGLVANTGELFF
-	TRBV7-9	TRBD1	TRBJ1-5	TGTGCCAGCAGCCCATCGACAGGGGGGCGCAATCAGCCCCAGCATTTT	CASSPSTGGRNQPQHF
-	TRBV2	TRBD2	TRBJ2-3	TGTGCCAGCAGCCCCCTTGCGGGGGGCACAGATACGCAGTATTTT	CASSPLAGGTDTQYF
-	TRBV28	TRBD1	TRBJ1-5	TGTGCCAGCACCCTGACAGGGTTTAGCAATCAGCCCCAGCATTTT	CASTLTGFSNQPQHF
-	TRBV7-3	TRBD2	TRBJ2-2	TGTGCCAGCAGCTCTTTCCCGGGACTAGCGGGGGGGCCGGGCACCGGGGAGCTGTTTTTT	CASSSFPGLAGGPGTGELFF
few	TRBV19	TRBD1	TRBJ1-1	TGTGCCAGTAGTATAGCGCGAGGACAGGGCCCTGAAGCTTTCTTT	CASSIARGQGPEAFF
-	TRBV7-7	TRBD1	TRBJ2-3	TGTGCTAGCAGCTTAGGTAGCAGGGGGCTTCAAGATACGCAGTATTTT	CASSLGSRGLQDTQYF
-	TRBV5-6	TRBD1	TRBJ2-3	TGTGCCAGCAGCTCGACAGGGGCCACAGATACGCAGTATTTT	CASSSTGATDTQYF
-	TRBV2	-	TRBJ2-5	TGTGCCAGCAGTGCCTTCCGCGGTGTCGCGGAGACCCAGTACTTC	CASSAFRGVAETQYF
-	TRBV28	TRBD2	TRBJ2-1	TGTGCCAGCACTTCGGGAGGGAGTGGCAATGAGCAGTTCTTC	CASTSGGSGNEQFF
-	TRBV5-5	TRBD1	TRBJ2-1	TGTGCCAGCAGCTACGACAGGGGGGACAATGAGCAGTTCTTC	CASSYDRGDNEQFF
-	TRBV5-4	TRBD2	TRBJ2-1	TGTGCCAGCAGCCGGACTAGCCTTCTCTCCAATGAGCAGTTCTTC	CASSRTSLLSNEQFF
-	TRBV2	-	TRBJ2-3	TGTGCCAGCGAGTTACAGGGAACGCAGTATTTT	CASELQGTQYF
-	TRBV3-1/TRBV3-2	TRBD2	TRBJ2-5	TGTGCCAGCAGCCAAGGTCCTAGCGGGAAAGTTGAGACCCAGTACTTC	CASSQGPSGKVETQYF
-	TRBV5-1	-	TRBJ2-2	TGCGCCAGCAGCGGACTCCAGGTGGGAAACACCGGGGAGCTGTTTTTT	CASSGLQVGNTGELFF
-	TRBV15	-	TRBJ1-2	TGTGCCACCAGTTCAGCTAGGGGCAACTATGGCTACACCTTC	CATSSARGNYGYTF
-	TRBV6-4	-	TRBJ2-7	TGTGCCAGCAGTGACTCCCGACATTCCTCCTACGAGCAGTACTTC	CASSDSRHSSYEQYF
-	TRBV2	TRBD1	TRBJ1-2	TGTGCCAGCAGTAGGACAGGGTATGGCTACACCTTC	CASSRTGYGYTF
-	TRBV30	TRBD1	TRBJ2-2	TGTGCCTGGAGTGTATCAGGGGGAACCGGGGAGCTGTTTTTT	CAWSVSGGTGELFF
-	TRBV29-1	TRBD1	TRBJ1-1	TGCAGCGTTCACAGGGGGAGTAAGACTGAAGCTTTCTTT	CSVHRGSKTEAFF
-	TRBV2	-	TRBJ1-5	TGTGCCAGCAGCCTTGACAGTTCCTCAAGCAATCAGCCCCAGCATTTT	CASSLDSSSSNQPQHF
-	TRBV3-1/TRBV3-2	TRBD2	TRBJ2-3	TGTGCCAGCAGCCCGACTAGCGGGGATACGCAGTATTTT	CASSPTSGDTQYF
-	TRBV6-1	-	TRBJ1-4	TGTGCCAGCAGACTTCGGGGGGAGAACGAAAAACTGTTTTTT	CASRLRGENEKLFF
-	TRBV2	-	TRBJ1-1	TGTGCCAGCAGACCCCTTGGACAGATGAACACTGAAGCTTTCTTT	CASRPLGQMNTEAFF
-	TRBV3-1/TRBV3-2	-	TRBJ2-2	TGTGCCAGCAGCCACCTTAACACCGGGGAGCTGTTTTTT	CASSHLNTGELFF
-	TRBV28	-	TRBJ2-1	TGTGCCAGCAGTCTCGTCTATGAGCAGTTCTTC	CASSLVYEQFF
-	TRBV18	-	TRBJ1-2	TGTGCCAGCTCACCAATACAGACGACTAACTATGGCTACACCTTC	CASSPIQTTNYGYTF